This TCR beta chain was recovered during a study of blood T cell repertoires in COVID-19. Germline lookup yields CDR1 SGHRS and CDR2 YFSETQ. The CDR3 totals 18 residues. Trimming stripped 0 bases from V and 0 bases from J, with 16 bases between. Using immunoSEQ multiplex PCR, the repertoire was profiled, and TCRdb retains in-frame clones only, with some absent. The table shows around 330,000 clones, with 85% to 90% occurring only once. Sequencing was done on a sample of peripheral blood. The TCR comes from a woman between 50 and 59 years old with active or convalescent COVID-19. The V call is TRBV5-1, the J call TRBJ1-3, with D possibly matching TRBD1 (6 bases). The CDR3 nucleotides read TGCGCCAGCAGCTTGGGTGGAGGACAGTTTACCTCTGGAAACACCATATATTTT. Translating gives CASSLGGGQFTSGNTIYF.